This T cell receptor (beta chain) was captured in a study of blood T cell repertoires in COVID-19. Study details: PBMCs, B-cell-depleted T cells, or T cells were the source of the cDNA or gDNA that made up the material.

In the original analysis: Amplification with reference gene primers provided the estimates of nucleated cell counts. Assay: immunoSEQ multiplex PCR; the TCRdb copy retains only in-frame clones and omits some. Clone size and the V and J calls come from that table; the DNA yielded D and trimming. The sample lists tens of thousands of clones; 86% were seen once. Trimming pared 6 bases from V and 3 bases from J, leaving 11 bases between. The CDR3 runs 13 residues. The germline CDR1 and CDR2 sequences are LNHDA and SQIVND (reference sequence). The chain joins TRBV19 to TRBJ1-1; D perhaps matches TRBD1 (6 bases). Sequencing used peripheral blood. This receptor was taken from a human donor in a cohort sampled during active COVID-19. For the CDR3, the DNA is TGTGCCAGTAGGGGAGGGGGATACACTGAAGCTTTCTTT. It specifies CASRGGGYTEAFF.